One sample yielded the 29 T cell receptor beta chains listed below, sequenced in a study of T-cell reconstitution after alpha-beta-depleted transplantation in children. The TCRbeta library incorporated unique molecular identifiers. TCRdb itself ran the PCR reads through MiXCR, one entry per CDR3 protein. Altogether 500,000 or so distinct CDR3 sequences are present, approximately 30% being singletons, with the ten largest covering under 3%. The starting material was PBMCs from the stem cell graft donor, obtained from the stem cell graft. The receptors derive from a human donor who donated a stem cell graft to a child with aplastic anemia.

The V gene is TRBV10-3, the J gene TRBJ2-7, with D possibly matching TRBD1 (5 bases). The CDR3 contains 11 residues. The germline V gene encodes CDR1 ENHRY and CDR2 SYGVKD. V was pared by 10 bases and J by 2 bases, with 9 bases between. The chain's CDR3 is CATGQTYEQYF. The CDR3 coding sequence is TGTGCCACAGGACAAACCTACGAGCAGTACTTC.

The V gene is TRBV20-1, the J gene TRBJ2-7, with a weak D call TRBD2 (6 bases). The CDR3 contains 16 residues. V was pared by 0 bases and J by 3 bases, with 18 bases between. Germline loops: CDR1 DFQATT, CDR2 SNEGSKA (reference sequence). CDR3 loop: CSARDPAGNRGYEQYF. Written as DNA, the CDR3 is TGCAGTGCTAGAGATCCAGCGGGTAATAGAGGCTACGAGCAGTACTTC.

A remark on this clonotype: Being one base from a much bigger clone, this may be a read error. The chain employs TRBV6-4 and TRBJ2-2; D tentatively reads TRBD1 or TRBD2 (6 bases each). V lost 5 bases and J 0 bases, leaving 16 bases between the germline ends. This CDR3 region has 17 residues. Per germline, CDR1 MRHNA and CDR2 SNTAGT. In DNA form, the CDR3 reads TGTGCCAGCAGTCCCGAGGGGGGTGACGCGAACACCGGGGAGCTGTTTTTT. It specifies CASSPEGGDANTGELFF.

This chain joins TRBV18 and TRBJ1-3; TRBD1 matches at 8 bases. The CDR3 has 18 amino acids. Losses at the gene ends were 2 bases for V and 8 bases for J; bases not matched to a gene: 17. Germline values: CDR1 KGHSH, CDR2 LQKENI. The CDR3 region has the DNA TGTGCCAGCTCACCAAAGGGACAGGCCAGCTCCTGGCGGGACACCATATATTTT. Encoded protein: CASSPKGQASSWRDTIYF.

The CDR3 spells CASSFELPTDTQYF. CDR3 coding DNA: TGTGCCAGCAGCTTCGAACTCCCGACAGATACGCAGTATTTT. This chain links TRBV5-5 with TRBJ2-3, with D hard to call. Looked up from germline, CDR1 is SGHKS and CDR2 is YYEKEE (reference sequence). The CDR3 sequence is 14 residues long. V lost 2 bases to trimming and J lost 3 bases, with 10 bases between them. Complete variable domain (other parts from reference TRBV5-5 and TRBJ2-3): DAGVTQSPTHLIKTRGQQVTLRCSPISGHKSVSWYQQVLGQGPQFIFQYYEKEERGRGNFPDRFSARQFPNYSSELNVNALLLGDSALYLCASSFELPTDTQYFGPGTRLTVL.

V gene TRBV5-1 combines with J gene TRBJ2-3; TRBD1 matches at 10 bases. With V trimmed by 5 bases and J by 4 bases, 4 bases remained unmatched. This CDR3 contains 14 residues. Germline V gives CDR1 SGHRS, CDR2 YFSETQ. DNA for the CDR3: TGCGCCAGCAGAAACGGACAGGGGGCAGATACGCAGTATTTT. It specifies CASRNGQGADTQYF.

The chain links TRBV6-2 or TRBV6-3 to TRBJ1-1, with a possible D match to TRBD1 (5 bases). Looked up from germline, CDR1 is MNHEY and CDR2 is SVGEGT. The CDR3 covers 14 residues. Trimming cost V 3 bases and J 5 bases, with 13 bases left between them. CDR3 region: CASSYLGGRTEAFF. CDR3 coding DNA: TGTGCCAGCAGTTATTTGGGGGGAAGGACTGAAGCTTTCTTT.

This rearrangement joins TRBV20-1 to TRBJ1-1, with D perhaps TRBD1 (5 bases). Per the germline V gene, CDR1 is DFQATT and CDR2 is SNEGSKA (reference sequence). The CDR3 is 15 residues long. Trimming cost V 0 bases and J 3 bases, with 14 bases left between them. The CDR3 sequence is CSARDLRGSHTEAFF. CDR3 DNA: TGCAGTGCTAGAGATCTGCGGGGGTCGCACACTGAAGCTTTCTTT.

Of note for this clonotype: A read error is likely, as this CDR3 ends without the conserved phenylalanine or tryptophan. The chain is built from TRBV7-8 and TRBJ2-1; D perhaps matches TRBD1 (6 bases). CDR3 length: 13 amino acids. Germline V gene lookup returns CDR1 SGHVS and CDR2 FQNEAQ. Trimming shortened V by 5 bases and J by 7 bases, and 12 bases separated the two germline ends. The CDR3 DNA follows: TGTGCCAGCAGCAACAGGGTAGTAAATGAGCAGTTCATC. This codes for CASSNRVVNEQFI.

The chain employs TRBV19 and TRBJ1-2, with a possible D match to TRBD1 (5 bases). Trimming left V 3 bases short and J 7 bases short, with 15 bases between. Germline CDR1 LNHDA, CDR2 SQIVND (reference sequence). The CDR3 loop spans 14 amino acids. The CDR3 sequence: CASSMGEGFGGYTF. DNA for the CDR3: TGTGCCAGTAGTATGGGGGAGGGGTTCGGTGGCTACACCTTC.

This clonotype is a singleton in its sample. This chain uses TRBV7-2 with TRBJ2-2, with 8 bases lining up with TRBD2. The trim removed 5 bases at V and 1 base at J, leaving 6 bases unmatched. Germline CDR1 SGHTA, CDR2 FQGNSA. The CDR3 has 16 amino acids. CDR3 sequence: CASSRGRGGNTGELFF. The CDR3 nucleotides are TGTGCCAGCAGCCGTGGTCGGGGGGGGAACACCGGGGAGCTGTTTTTT.

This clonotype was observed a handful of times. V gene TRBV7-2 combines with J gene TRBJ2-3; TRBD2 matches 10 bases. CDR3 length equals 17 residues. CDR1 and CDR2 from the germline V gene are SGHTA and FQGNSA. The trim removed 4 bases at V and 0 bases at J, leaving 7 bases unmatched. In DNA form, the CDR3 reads TGTGCCAGCAGCTCTCCTAGCGGGGGCTTAAGCACAGATACGCAGTATTTT. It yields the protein CASSSPSGGLSTDTQYF.

As DNA, the CDR3 is TGTGCCAGCAGTTTTGTTTTCTCGGAGGGGACTAACGTCCTGACTTTC. As protein: CASSFVFSEGTNVLTF. The V and J genes are TRBV27 and TRBJ2-6; possibly TRBD2 for D (6 bases). Germline CDR1 and CDR2: MNHEY and SMNVEV (reference sequence). V lost 3 bases to trimming and J lost 10 bases, with 19 bases between them. CDR3 length: 16 residues.

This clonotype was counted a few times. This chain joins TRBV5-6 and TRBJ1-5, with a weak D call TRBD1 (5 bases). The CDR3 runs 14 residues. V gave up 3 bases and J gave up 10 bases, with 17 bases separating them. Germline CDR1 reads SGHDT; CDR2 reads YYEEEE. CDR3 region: CASSSLVTGGPQHF. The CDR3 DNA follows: TGTGCCAGCAGCTCCCTCGTAACAGGAGGACCCCAGCATTTT. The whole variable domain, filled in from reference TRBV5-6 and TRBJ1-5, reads DAGVTQSPTHLIKTRGQQVTLRCSPKSGHDTVSWYQQALGQGPQFIFQYYEEEERQRGNFPDRFSGHQFPNYSSELNVNALLLGDSALYLCASSSLVTGGPQHFGDGTRLSIL.

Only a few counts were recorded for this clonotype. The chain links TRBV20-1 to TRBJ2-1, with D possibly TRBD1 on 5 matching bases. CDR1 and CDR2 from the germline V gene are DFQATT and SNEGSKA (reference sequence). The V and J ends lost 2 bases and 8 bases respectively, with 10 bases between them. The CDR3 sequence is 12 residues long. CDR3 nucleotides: TGCAGTGCTAGATTCCAGGGCGATGAGCAGTTCTTC. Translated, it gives CSARFQGDEQFF.

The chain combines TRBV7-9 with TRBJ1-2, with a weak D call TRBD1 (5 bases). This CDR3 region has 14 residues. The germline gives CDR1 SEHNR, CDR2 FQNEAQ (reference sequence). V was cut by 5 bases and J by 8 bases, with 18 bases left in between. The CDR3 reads CASSAWDLRSGYTF. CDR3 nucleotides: TGTGCCAGCAGCGCGTGGGACCTTCGAAGCGGCTACACCTTC.

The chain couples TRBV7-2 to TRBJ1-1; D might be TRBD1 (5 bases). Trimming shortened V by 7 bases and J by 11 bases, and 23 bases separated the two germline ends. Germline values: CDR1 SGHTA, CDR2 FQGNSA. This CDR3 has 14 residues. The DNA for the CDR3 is TGTGCCAGCATCTCACAAGGGACCCCAGGCAGGGCTTTCTTT. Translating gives CASISQGTPGRAFF.

CDR3 sequence reads: CSASAGSGVQYV. CDR3 nucleotides: TGCAGTGCTAGCGCCGGTTCCGGGGTGCAGTACGTC. The chain is built from TRBV20-1 and TRBJ2-7, with TRBD2 as a possible D gene (5 bases). The CDR3 sequence is 12 residues long. Deletions cut 3 bases from V and 9 bases from J, with 15 bases between. Germline CDR1 is DFQATT and CDR2 is SNEGSKA (reference sequence).

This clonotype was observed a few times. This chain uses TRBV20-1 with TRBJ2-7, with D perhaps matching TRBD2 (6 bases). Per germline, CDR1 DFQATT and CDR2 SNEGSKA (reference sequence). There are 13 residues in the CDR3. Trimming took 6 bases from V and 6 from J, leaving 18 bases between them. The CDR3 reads CSARDFGGVEQYF. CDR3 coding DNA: TGCAGTGCCCGGGACTTCGGCGGGGTCGAGCAGTACTTC.

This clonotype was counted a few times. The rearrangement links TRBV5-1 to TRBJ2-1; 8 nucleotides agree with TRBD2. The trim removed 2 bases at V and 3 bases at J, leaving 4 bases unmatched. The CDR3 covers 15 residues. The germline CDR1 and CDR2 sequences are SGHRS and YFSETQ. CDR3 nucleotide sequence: TGCGCCAGCAGCTTCAATAGCGGGATCTACAATGAGCAGTTCTTC. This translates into CASSFNSGIYNEQFF.

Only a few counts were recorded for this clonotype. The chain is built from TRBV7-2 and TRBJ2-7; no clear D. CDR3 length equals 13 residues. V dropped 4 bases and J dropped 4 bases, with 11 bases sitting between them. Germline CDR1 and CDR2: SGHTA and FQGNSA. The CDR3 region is CASSSDFGYEQYF. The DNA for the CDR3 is TGTGCCAGCAGCTCCGATTTCGGGTACGAGCAGTACTTC.

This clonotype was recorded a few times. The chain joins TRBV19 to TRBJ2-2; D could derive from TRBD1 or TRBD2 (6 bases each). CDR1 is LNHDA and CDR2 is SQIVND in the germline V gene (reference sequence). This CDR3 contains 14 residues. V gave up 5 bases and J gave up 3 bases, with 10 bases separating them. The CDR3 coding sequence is TGTGCCAGTAGTGGTGGGGGGCACACCGGGGAGCTGTTTTTT. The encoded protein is CASSGGGHTGELFF. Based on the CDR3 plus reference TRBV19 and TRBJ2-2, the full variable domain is DGGITQSPKYLFRKEGQNVTLSCEQNLNHDAMYWYRQDPGQGLRLIYYSQIVNDFQKGDIAEGYSVSREKKESFPLTVTSAQKNPTAFYLCASSGGGHTGELFFGEGSRLTVL.

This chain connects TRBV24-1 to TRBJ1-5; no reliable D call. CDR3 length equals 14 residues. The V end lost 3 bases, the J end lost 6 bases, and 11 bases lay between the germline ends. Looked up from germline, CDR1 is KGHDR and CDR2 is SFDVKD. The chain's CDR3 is CATSDKGSPQPQHF. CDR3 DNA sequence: TGTGCCACCAGTGATAAGGGTTCACCTCAGCCCCAGCATTTT.

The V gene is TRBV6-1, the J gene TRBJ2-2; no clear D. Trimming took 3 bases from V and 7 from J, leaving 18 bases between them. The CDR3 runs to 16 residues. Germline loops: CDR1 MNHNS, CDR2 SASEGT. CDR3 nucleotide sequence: TGTGCCAGCAGTGAGGCGCTGGACCCTTTCGGCGGGGAGCTGTTTTTT. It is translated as CASSEALDPFGGELFF.

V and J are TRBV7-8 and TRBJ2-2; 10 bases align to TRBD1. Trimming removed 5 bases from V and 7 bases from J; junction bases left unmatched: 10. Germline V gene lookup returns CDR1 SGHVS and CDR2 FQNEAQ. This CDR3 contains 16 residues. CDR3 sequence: CASSPPGQGYHGELFF. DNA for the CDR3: TGTGCCAGCAGCCCCCCGGGACAGGGGTATCACGGGGAGCTGTTTTTT.

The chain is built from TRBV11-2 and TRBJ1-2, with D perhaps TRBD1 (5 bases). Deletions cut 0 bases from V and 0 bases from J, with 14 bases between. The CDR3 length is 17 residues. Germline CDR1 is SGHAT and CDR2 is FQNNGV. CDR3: CASSLDSQGLANYGYTF. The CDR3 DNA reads TGTGCCAGCAGCTTAGATTCCCAGGGTTTAGCTAACTATGGCTACACCTTC.

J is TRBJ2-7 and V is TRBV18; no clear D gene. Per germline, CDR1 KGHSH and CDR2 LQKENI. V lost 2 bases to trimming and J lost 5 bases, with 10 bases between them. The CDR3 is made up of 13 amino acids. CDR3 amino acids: CASSPDAPHEQYF. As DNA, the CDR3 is TGTGCCAGCTCACCAGACGCCCCGCACGAGCAGTACTTC.

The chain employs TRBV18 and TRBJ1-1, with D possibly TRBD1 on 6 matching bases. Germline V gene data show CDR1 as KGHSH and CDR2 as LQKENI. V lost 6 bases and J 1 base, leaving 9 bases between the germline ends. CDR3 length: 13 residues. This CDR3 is CASSGQQNTEAFF. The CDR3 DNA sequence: TGTGCCAGCTCCGGACAGCAGAACACTGAAGCTTTCTTT.

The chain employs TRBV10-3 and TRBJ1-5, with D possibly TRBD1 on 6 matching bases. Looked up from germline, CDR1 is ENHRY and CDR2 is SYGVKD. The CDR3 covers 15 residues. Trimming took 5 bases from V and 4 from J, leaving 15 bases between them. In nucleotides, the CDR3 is TGTGCCATCAGTCCCGGACAGAGTTCGAATCAGCCCCAGCATTTT. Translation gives CAISPGQSSNQPQHF.